A single sample is the source of the 3 T cell receptor beta chains below, sequenced in a study of T cell responses to AZD1222 COVID-19 vaccine. The method was immunoSEQ multiplex PCR; TCRdb's version includes in-frame clones alone and lacks a portion of them. This sample carries roughly 270,000 clones, about 94% of them seen once, and the ten largest clones take roughly 0.6%. The sample was peripheral blood, taken 28 days after the second AZD1222 dose. The receptors originated from an adult who received the AZD1222 COVID-19 vaccine.

The chain combines TRBV4-1 with TRBJ2-2; weak D call: TRBD2 (5 bases). V lost 0 bases, J lost 5 bases, and 13 bases lay in between. The CDR3 runs 16 residues. From germline, CDR1 is MGHRA and CDR2 YSYEKL. The CDR3: CASSQDPTRETGELFF. In nucleotides, the CDR3 is TGCGCCAGCAGCCAAGACCCCACTAGGGAAACCGGGGAGCTGTTTTTT.

The chain employs TRBV6-5 and TRBJ1-2; D perhaps matches TRBD1 (6 bases). The CDR3 has 14 amino acids. Looked up from germline, CDR1 is MNHEY and CDR2 is SVGAGI. Trimming cost V 0 bases and J 4 bases, with 9 bases left between them. This CDR3 reads CASSYSGGPYGYTF. CDR3 sequence (DNA): TGTGCCAGCAGTTACTCTGGGGGGCCCTATGGCTACACCTTC.

This clone came up once. The DNA for the CDR3 is TGTGCCAGCAGCCAAACTAGCGGGAGGGCCGATACCGGGGAGCTGTTTTTT. It specifies CASSQTSGRADTGELFF. V gene TRBV6-2 or TRBV6-3 combines with J gene TRBJ2-2; 13 bases agree with TRBD2. This CDR3 contains 17 residues. V shed 6 bases, J shed 5 bases, and the junction held 9 bases outside the gene matches. CDR1 MNHEY and CDR2 SVGEGT come from the germline V gene.